This T cell receptor beta chain is from a study of blood T cells in healthy people across ages. As concerns this clonotype: No antigen is known for it.

Trimming cost V 0 bases and J 5 bases, with 11 bases left between them. Germline-derived CDR1 and CDR2 are LGHNA and YSLEER. The CDR3 length is 14 residues. Study-wide results and limits: In older individuals, TCR beta diversity per million T cells was lower, falling roughly linearly with age. Observed TCR beta diversity showed a strong correlation with the percentage of naive T cells as measured by flow cytometry. Long-lived and aged donors differed, with more naive CD4+ cells and higher diversity in the long-lived.

The second PCR ran roughly 7 to 12 cycles with a sample-barcoded 5' primer and J-beta primers. One entry per CDR3 protein, called by TCRdb with MiXCR from the 5' RACE reads. The sample lists 2 million or so distinct CDR3 sequences, 49% occurring once. Collection of around 9.3 milliliters of peripheral blood was performed for each donor. This clonotype originated in a woman aged 40 to 55 in good health. What was sequenced was blood. The gene calls are TRBV4-3 and TRBJ2-7; no clear D gene. The CDR3 DNA follows: TGCGCCAGCAGCCAAGATTTACGGTTCGACGAGCAGTACTTC. As protein: CASSQDLRFDEQYF.